The source of this T cell receptor (beta chain) is a study of metastatic and nonmetastatic thyroid tumors. Study-level results: Within blood and tumor, benign nodules reportedly had significantly lower TCR beta diversity than malignant thyroid tumors did.

Ten or more counts support this clone. What it recognizes is unknown. Authors' processing steps: Variation in CDR3 across clinicopathological groups served as the basis for constructing a distant-metastasis classifier in papillary thyroid cancer. TCRdb reprocessed the PCR reads via MiXCR. These V and J calls are TCRdb output, not the study's own analysis. Counted here are roughly 30,000 clones, about 18% occurring once; the ten biggest clones make up over 6.5%. Unmatched junction bases numbered 6, after V lost 3 bases and J lost 3 bases. Germline CDR1 reads SGHRS; CDR2 reads YFSETQ. The CDR3 length is 15 residues. All patients were treatment-naive before thyroid surgery.

V usage is TRBV5-1 and J usage is TRBJ2-5; 9 bases fit TRBD1. The clonotype was recovered from a female donor with papillary thyroid cancer or a benign thyroid nodule (not recorded which). Some clones in this sample may be carry-over from other donors' samples. Sequenced input: blood. DNA for the CDR3: TGCGCCAGCAGCTCATTCACAGGGGGCAAAGAGACCCAGTACTTC. Its protein product is CASSSFTGGKETQYF.